A selection of T cell receptor beta chains follows, all from one sample in a study of shared clonotypes between healthy human individuals. TCRdb's copy holds only in-frame clones and misses some; the assay was immunoSEQ multiplex PCR. The sample records 2,500,000 or so clones, just under 95% being singletons. The sequencing input was naive CD4+ T cells from PBMCs. Every receptor here comes from a man aged 18 to 29 in good health. Some clones in this sample may be carry-over from other donors' samples. Each CDR3 is given with its conserved first and last residue. D genes are given only for firm matches. Clone size is given for some rows only: seen once, a few or many times, or a class if the clone is expanded.

j_call clone_size d_call v_call cdr3_aa cdr3_nt
TRBJ1-1 NA TRBD1 TRBV30 CAWEKTGVTEAFF TGTGCCTGGGAGAAGACAGGGGTGACTGAAGCTTTCTTT
TRBJ2-1 NA TRBD2 TRBV7-8 CASSPSGRADEQFF TGTGCCAGCAGCCCTAGCGGGAGGGCCGATGAGCAGTTCTTC
TRBJ1-1 few NA TRBV28 CASSFRGTEAFF TGTGCCAGCAGTTTTAGAGGGACTGAAGCTTTCTTT
TRBJ1-5 NA NA TRBV6-5 CASLGKGYQPQHF TGTGCCAGCCTTGGGAAGGGGTATCAGCCCCAGCATTTT
TRBJ1-1 once TRBD1 TRBV30 CAWSDRGVTEAFF TGTGCCTGGAGCGACAGGGGGGTTACTGAAGCTTTCTTT
TRBJ1-1 NA NA TRBV28 CASSLGGEPNTEAFF TGTGCCAGCAGTTTAGGTGGGGAGCCGAACACTGAAGCTTTCTTT
TRBJ1-1 NA NA TRBV5-1 CASSLVSRAWGTEAFF TGCGCCAGCAGCTTGGTTTCGAGGGCCTGGGGTACTGAAGCTTTCTTT
TRBJ2-7 NA TRBD1 TRBV5-3 CARSADRGYYPRVYEQYF TGTGCCAGAAGCGCGGACAGGGGGTACTACCCAAGGGTTTACGAGCAGTACTTC
TRBJ2-4 NA NA TRBV27 CASSLGLGKNIQYF TGTGCCAGCAGTTTAGGTTTAGGGAAAAACATTCAGTACTTC
TRBJ1-2 NA NA TRBV28 CASSGGVNYGYTF TGTGCCAGCAGTGGGGGTGTGAACTATGGCTACACCTTC
TRBJ2-5 NA NA TRBV5-6 CASSLAVYETQYF TGTGCCAGCAGCTTGGCCGTGTACGAGACCCAGTACTTC
TRBJ1-4 NA TRBD1 TRBV5-8 CASSRGTGGTNEKLFF TGTGCCAGCAGCCGGGGGACAGGGGGCACTAATGAAAAACTGTTTTTT
TRBJ1-5 few NA TRBV19 CASSPEWSNQPQHF TGTGCCAGTAGTCCCGAGTGGAGCAATCAGCCCCAGCATTTT
TRBJ2-5 NA NA TRBV11-2 CASSLVGLETQYF TGTGCCAGCAGCTTAGTAGGTTTAGAGACCCAGTACTTC
TRBJ2-3 once NA TRBV30 CAWTLQGTDTQYF TGTGCCTGGACTCTACAGGGCACAGATACGCAGTATTTT